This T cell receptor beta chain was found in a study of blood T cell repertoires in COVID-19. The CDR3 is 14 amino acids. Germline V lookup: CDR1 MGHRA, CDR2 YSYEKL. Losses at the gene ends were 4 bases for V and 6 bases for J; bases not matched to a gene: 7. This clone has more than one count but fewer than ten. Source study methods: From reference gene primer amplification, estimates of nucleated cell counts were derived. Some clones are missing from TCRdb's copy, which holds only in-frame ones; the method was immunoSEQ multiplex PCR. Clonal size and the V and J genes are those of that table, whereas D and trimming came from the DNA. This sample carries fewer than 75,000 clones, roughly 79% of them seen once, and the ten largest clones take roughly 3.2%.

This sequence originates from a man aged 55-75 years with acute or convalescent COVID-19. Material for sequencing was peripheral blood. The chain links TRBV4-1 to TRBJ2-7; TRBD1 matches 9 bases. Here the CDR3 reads CASSREGTGTEQYF. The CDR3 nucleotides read TGCGCCAGCAGCCGCGAGGGGACAGGGACCGAGCAGTACTTC.